This T cell receptor beta chain was identified in a study of blood T cell repertoires in COVID-19. The junction had 13 bases not matched to a gene; V was cut back by 3 bases and J by 4 bases. The length of the CDR3 is 19 residues. From germline, CDR1 is MDHEN and CDR2 SYDVKM. In the study's own analysis: Reference gene primer amplification gave nucleated cell count estimates. Assay used: immunoSEQ multiplex PCR; TCRdb lists only in-frame clones, some missing. V and J calls and clone size come straight from that table; D and trimming were deduced from the DNA. Of some 14,000 clones listed, around 73% are singletons.

The clonotype was recovered from an older man with acute or convalescent COVID-19. V and J are TRBV28 and TRBJ2-3, with 13 bases lining up with TRBD2. Material for sequencing was peripheral blood. CDR3 bases: TGTGCCAGCAGTTTTAACGGACTAGCGGGAGCCGCGAGCGCAGATACGCAGTATTTT. This gives the protein CASSFNGLAGAASADTQYF. Full variable domain (remainder filled in from reference TRBV28 and TRBJ2-3): DVKVTQSSRYLVKRTGEKVFLECVQDMDHENMFWYRQDPGLGLRLIYFSYDVKMKEKGDIPEGYSVSREKKERFSLILESASTNQTSMYLCASSFNGLAGAASADTQYFGPGTRLTVL.